This T cell receptor beta chain originates from a study of control samples from healthy donors and cancer patients. The CDR3 spans 18 residues. CDR1 is ENHRY and CDR2 is SYGVKD in the germline V gene. V lost 2 bases, J lost 0 bases, and 4 bases stayed unmatched. TCRdb's copy holds only in-frame clones and misses some; the assay was immunoSEQ multiplex PCR. The data contain around 200,000 clones, 91% of them singletons. This clone was recorded once. Source material: blood. The chain is built from TRBV10-3 and TRBJ2-6; 10 positions match TRBD1. The source is a young woman in good health. CDR3 in DNA: TGTGCCATCAGTGAGAGGGGACAGGGGAGCTCTGGGGCCAACGTCCTGACTTTC. This sequence encodes CAISERGQGSSGANVLTF.